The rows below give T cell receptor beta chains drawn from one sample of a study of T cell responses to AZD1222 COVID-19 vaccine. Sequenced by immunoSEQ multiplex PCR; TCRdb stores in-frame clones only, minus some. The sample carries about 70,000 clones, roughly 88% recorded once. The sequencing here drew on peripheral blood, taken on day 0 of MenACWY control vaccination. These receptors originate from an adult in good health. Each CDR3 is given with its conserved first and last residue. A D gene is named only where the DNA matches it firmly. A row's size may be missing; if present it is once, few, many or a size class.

TGTGCCAGCAGTGCCCCGAACAGGGGGGACACTGAAGCTTTCTTT | CASSAPNRGDTEAFF | TRBV28 | NA | TRBD1 | TRBJ1-1
TGTGCCACTACACTCCAAGAGACCCAGTACTTC | CATTLQETQYF | TRBV2 | NA | NA | TRBJ2-5
TGTGCCAGCAGCCATCTCGGGGGGGCCGGGGAGCAGTACTTC | CASSHLGGAGEQYF | TRBV3-1/TRBV3-2 | NA | TRBD2 | TRBJ2-7
TGTGCCAGCAGCTTGTTACACAGGGGGCTAAGCAAAAACATTCAGTACTTC | CASSLLHRGLSKNIQYF | TRBV5-6 | NA | TRBD1 | TRBJ2-4
TGCGCCAGCAGACCGGAGAGCTCTGGAAACACCATATATTTT | CASRPESSGNTIYF | TRBV5-1 | once | NA | TRBJ1-3
TGTGCCAGTAGTATAAGGCACAGGGTGAACTATGGCTACACCTTC | CASSIRHRVNYGYTF | TRBV19 | NA | NA | TRBJ1-2
TGTGCCAGCTCACCTTTTGGGACAGGCCTCCAAGAGACCCAGTACTTC | CASSPFGTGLQETQYF | TRBV18 | once | TRBD1 | TRBJ2-5
TGTGCCAGCTCACGGTTCCAAGGGGATGAGCAGTTCTTC | CASSRFQGDEQFF | TRBV18 | NA | NA | TRBJ2-1
TGTGCCAGCAGCTTACTCCTACAGGGTTGGGATCTCACTGAAGCTTTCTTT | CASSLLLQGWDLTEAFF | TRBV7-2 | NA | NA | TRBJ1-1
TGTGCCACCAGCAGAGACGGACGGGGAAACACCATATATTTT | CATSRDGRGNTIYF | TRBV15 | NA | NA | TRBJ1-3
TGCGCCAGCAGCGAGAGGGTCGGCGAGACCCAGTACTTC | CASSERVGETQYF | TRBV4-3 | NA | NA | TRBJ2-5
TGTGCCAGCAGCTTATCGCCGGATCCGAAGTACGAGCAGTACTTC | CASSLSPDPKYEQYF | TRBV11-2 | NA | NA | TRBJ2-7
TGCGCCAGCAGCTTTCCGGCGGGGGGGCAAGACACCGGGGAGCTGTTTTTT | CASSFPAGGQDTGELFF | TRBV5-1 | NA | TRBD2 | TRBJ2-2
TGTGCCAGCAGCGCCCTAGCGGGGGGACCCAATGAGCAGTTCTTC | CASSALAGGPNEQFF | TRBV9 | NA | TRBD2 | TRBJ2-1
TGTGCCAGCAGGGACAGGGGATCTGGAAACACCATATATTTT | CASRDRGSGNTIYF | TRBV5-8 | NA | TRBD1 | TRBJ1-3
TGTGCCAGCAGCTCATGGCCCGCGGGCGAGCAGTTCTTC | CASSSWPAGEQFF | TRBV7-2 | once | NA | TRBJ2-1
TGTGCCAGCAGCCAGCAAGGGGGGGCATGGAATGAGCAGTTCTTC | CASSQQGGAWNEQFF | TRBV27 | NA | NA | TRBJ2-1
TGCGCCAGCAGCTCTACAGGGGTAACTAATGAAAAACTGTTTTTT | CASSSTGVTNEKLFF | TRBV5-1 | NA | TRBD1 | TRBJ1-4
TGTGCCAGCAGGGGGGGTGCCTACGAGCAGTACTTC | CASRGGAYEQYF | TRBV12-3/TRBV12-4 | NA | NA | TRBJ2-7
TGTGCCAGTAGGAAGGACAGAAGCTCTGGAAACACCATATATTTT | CASRKDRSSGNTIYF | TRBV19 | NA | NA | TRBJ1-3
TGTGCCAGCAGCTTGGGCGTCGAGCAGTACTTC | CASSLGVEQYF | TRBV6-2/TRBV6-3 | NA | NA | TRBJ2-7
TGTGCCAGCAGCTTAGCTCCTGGCGGAACCCTAGCCAATGAGCAGTTCTTC | CASSLAPGGTLANEQFF | TRBV7-2 | NA | NA | TRBJ2-1
TGTGCCAGCAGTCGGGACTATCCCTACGAGCAGTACTTC | CASSRDYPYEQYF | TRBV6-5 | few | TRBD2 | TRBJ2-7
TGCGCCAGCAGTGAAGCCTGGGGCACCGGGGAGCTGTTTTTT | CASSEAWGTGELFF | TRBV10-1 | NA | NA | TRBJ2-2
TGTGCCAGCAGCTCCCCCGCTCGGGCAGGAAATCAGCCCCAGCATTTT | CASSSPARAGNQPQHF | TRBV6-2/TRBV6-3 | NA | NA | TRBJ1-5
TGTGCCAGTAGTATGACAGGGGTAGCTAACTATGGCTACACCTTC | CASSMTGVANYGYTF | TRBV19 | NA | TRBD1 | TRBJ1-2
TGCAGCGTTGGTCGCGCTTCAAGGGCAGATACGCAGTATTTT | CSVGRASRADTQYF | TRBV29-1 | few | NA | TRBJ2-3
TGTGCCAGCAGCCAAGAATGGTTTGGCAGGGGAGAAGAGACCCAGTACTTC | CASSQEWFGRGEETQYF | TRBV14 | NA | NA | TRBJ2-5